This T cell receptor (beta chain) was recorded in a study of blood T cell repertoires in COVID-19. Repertoires were generated with immunoSEQ multiplex PCR, while TCRdb's copy carries only in-frame clones and drops some. The sample includes approximately 250,000 clones, more than 75% of them seen just once. Germline CDR1 GTSNPN, CDR2 SVGIG (reference sequence). J was trimmed by 4 bases and V by 4 bases; bases with no gene match: 9. CDR3 length equals 16 residues. Source material: peripheral blood. The chain couples TRBV30 to TRBJ2-6; 8 nucleotides align to TRBD1. The sequence was obtained from a man aged 35-49 years with active or convalescent COVID-19. In DNA, the CDR3 is TGTGCCTGGAAGGGGCAGGGGGCAACCGGGGCCAACGTCCTGACTTTC. Its translation is CAWKGQGATGANVLTF.